The present T cell receptor beta chain was sequenced within a study of blood T cell repertoires in COVID-19. This clone was seen more than once but under ten times. Method: immunoSEQ multiplex PCR; TCRdb's copy keeps in-frame clones and lacks some. Of about 76,000 clones detected, over 70% appear once; the ten largest clones hold over 20%. Germline CDR1 reads MDHEN; CDR2 reads SYDVKM. Deletions cut 6 bases from V and 3 bases from J, with 6 bases between. The CDR3 sequence is 12 residues long. Sequenced input: peripheral blood. The clonotype originates from a man aged 70-80 years with acute or convalescent COVID-19. The rearrangement joins TRBV28 to TRBJ1-5; D is unclear. As DNA, the CDR3 is TGTGCCAGCAGGGCCCTCAATCAGCCCCAGCATTTT. Encoded protein: CASRALNQPQHF.